The T cell receptor beta chain under discussion was sequenced for a study of molecular identifiers for immune sequencing clone quantification. Broader study findings: Clonotypes surpassing 20 RNA copies contained over 98% of effector molecules, versus under 1% in naive cells. Highly expanded clone sizes could end up underestimated if a barcode were shared by identical TCR molecules.

Sorting defined naive CD8 T cells as CD8+CD4-CCR7+CD45RA+. TCRdb ran MiXCR on the PCR reads and lists one entry per CDR3 protein. The sample holds some 89,000 distinct CDR3 sequences, 20% to 25% seen once. The CDR3 is 15 amino acids. Trimming took 5 bases from V and 0 from J; bases not matched to a gene: 6. In germline, CDR1 is SEHNR, CDR2 FQNEAQ (reference sequence). Remarks on this clonotype: Its cognate antigen is unknown.

The rearrangement uses TRBV7-9 and TRBJ2-7, with 8 bases that match TRBD2. This sequence was found in a human donor in good health. Some libraries in this study had Jurkat cell RNA spiked in. The sequenced material came from naive CD8+ T cells from blood, with Jurkat cell RNA spiked in. The sample's subset: FACS-sorted CD8+CD4-CCR7+CD45RA+ naive T cells. Here the CDR3 reads CASSVERGPSYEQYF. CDR3 DNA: TGTGCCAGCAGCGTCGAGCGGGGGCCCTCCTACGAGCAGTACTTC.